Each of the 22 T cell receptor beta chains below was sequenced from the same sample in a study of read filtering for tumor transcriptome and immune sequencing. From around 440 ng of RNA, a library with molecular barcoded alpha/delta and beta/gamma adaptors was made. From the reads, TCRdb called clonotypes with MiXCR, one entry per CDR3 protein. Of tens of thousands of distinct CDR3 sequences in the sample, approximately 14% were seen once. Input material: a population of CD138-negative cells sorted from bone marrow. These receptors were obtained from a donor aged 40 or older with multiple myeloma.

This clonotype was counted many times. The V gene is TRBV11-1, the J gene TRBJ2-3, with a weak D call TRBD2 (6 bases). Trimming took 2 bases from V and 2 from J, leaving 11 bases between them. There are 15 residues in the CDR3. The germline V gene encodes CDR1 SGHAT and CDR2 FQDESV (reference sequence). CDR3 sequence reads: CASSLTGDFTDTQYF. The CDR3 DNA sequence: TGTGCCAGCAGCTTAACCGGGGACTTCACAGATACGCAGTATTTT. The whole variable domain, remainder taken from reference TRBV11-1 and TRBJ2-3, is EAEVAQSPRYKITEKSQAVAFWCDPISGHATLYWYRQILGQGPELLVQFQDESVVDDSQLPKDRFSAERLKGVDSTLKIQPAELGDSAMYLCASSLTGDFTDTQYFGPGTRLTVL.

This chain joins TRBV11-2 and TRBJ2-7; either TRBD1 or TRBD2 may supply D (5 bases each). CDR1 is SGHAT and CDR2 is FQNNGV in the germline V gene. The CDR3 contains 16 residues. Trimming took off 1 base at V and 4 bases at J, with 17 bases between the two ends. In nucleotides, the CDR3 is TGTGCCAGCAGCTTAGTACGAGGGGCTGGGGGATACGAGCAGTACTTC. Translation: CASSLVRGAGGYEQYF.

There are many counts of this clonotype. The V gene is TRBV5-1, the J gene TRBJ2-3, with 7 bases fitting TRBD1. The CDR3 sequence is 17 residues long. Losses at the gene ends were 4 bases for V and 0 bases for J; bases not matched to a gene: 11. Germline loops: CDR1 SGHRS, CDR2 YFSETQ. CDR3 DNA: TGCGCCAGCAGCCGCCGGGACAGCCTTGCTAGCACAGATACGCAGTATTTT. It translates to CASSRRDSLASTDTQYF.

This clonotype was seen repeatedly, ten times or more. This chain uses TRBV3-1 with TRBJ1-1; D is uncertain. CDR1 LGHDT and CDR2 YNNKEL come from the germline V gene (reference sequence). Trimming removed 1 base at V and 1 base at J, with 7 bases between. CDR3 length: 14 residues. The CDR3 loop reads CASSQAKWNTEAFF. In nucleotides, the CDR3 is TGTGCCAGCAGCCAAGCAAAGTGGAACACTGAAGCTTTCTTT.

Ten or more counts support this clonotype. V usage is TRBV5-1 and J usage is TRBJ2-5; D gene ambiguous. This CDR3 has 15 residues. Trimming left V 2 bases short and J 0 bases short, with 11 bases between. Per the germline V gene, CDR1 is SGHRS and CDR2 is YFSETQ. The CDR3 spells CASSFVPFNQETQYF. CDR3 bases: TGCGCCAGCAGCTTCGTCCCGTTCAACCAAGAGACCCAGTACTTC.

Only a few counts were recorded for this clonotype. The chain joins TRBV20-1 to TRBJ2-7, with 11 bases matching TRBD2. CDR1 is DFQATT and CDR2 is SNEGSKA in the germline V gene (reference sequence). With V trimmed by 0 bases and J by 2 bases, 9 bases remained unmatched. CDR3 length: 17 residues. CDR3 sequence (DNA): TGCAGTGCTAGAGATCTGTACGGGACTAGCGGAACCTACGAGCAGTACTTC. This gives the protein CSARDLYGTSGTYEQYF.

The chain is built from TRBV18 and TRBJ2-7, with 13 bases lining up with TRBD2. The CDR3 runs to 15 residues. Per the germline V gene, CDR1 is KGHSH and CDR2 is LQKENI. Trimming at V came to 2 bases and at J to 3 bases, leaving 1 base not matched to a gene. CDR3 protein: CASSPRLAGGYEQYF. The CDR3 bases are TGTGCCAGCTCACCAAGACTAGCGGGAGGCTACGAGCAGTACTTC.

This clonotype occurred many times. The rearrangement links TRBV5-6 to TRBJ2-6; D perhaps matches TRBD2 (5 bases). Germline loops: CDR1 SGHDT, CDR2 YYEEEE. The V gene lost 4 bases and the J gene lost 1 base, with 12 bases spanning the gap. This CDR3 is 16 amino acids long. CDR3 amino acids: CASSPDRGSGANVLTF. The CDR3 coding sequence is TGTGCCAGCAGCCCTGATCGAGGGTCTGGGGCCAACGTCCTGACTTTC.

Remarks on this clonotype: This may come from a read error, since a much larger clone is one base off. CDR3 sequence (DNA): TGTGCCAGCAGGATACCTGGGACGGAAGCAAGGTACTTC. Protein sequence: CASRIPGTEARYF. This sequence joins TRBV6-1 and TRBJ2-7; D may match TRBD1 or TRBD2 (5 bases each). Trimming shortened V by 6 bases and J by 12 bases, and 21 bases separated the two germline ends. The germline gives CDR1 MNHNS, CDR2 SASEGT. CDR3 length equals 13 residues.

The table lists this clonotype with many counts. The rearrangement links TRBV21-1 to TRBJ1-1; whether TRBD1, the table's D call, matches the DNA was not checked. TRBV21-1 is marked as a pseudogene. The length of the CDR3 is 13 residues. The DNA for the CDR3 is TGTGCCAGCAGCACCAGGGCGAACACTGAAGCTTTCTTT. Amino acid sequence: CASSTRANTEAFF.

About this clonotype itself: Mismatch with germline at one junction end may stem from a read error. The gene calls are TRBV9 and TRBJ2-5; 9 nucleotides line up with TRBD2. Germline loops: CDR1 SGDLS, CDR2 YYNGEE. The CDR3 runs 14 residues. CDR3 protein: CANSAGGPEETQYF. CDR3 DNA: TGTGCCAACAGCGCGGGGGGGCCCGAGGAGACCCAGTACTTC.

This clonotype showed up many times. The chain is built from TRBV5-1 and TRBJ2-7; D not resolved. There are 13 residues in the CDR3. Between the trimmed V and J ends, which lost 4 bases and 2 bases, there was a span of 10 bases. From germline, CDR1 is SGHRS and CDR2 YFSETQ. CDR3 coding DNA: TGCGCCAGCAGCGCCGTAGGTCCCTACGAGCAGTACTTC. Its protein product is CASSAVGPYEQYF.

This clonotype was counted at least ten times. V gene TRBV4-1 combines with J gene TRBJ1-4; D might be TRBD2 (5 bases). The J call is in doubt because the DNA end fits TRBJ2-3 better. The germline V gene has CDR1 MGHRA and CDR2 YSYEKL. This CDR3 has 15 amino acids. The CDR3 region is CASSQDSTIADTQYF. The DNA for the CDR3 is TGCGCCAGCAGCCAAGACTCGACTATAGCAGATACGCAGTATTTT.

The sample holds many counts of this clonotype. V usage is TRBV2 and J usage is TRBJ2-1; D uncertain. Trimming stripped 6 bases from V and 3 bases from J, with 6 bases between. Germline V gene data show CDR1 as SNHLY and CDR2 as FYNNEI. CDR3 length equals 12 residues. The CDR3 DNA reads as TGTGCCAGCAGCCGGAACTACAATGAGCAGTTCTTC. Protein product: CASSRNYNEQFF.

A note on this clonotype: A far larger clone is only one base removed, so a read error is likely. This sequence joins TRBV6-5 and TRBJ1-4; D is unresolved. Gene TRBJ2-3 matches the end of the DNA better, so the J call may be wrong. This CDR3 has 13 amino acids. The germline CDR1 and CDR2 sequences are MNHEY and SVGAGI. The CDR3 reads CASSYFALGTQYF. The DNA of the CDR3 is TGTGCCAGCAGTTACTTCGCTCTAGGTACGCAGTATTTT.

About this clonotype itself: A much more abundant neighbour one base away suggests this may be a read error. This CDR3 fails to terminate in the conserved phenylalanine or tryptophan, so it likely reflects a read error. The DNA of the CDR3 is TGTGCCAGCAGCCAGATGGACAATCAGCCCCAGCATCTT. Translated, it gives CASSQMDNQPQHL. The rearrangement links TRBV3-1 to TRBJ1-5, with D uncertain. The CDR3 covers 13 residues. The V gene lost 3 bases and the J gene lost 3 bases, with 6 bases spanning the gap. Germline assignment: CDR1 LGHDT and CDR2 YNNKEL (reference sequence).

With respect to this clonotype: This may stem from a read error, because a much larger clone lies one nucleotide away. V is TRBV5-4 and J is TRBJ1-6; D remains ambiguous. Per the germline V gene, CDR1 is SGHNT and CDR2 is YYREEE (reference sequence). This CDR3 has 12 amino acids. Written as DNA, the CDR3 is TGTGCCAGCAGCCGCACTAATTCACCCCGCCACTTT. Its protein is CASSRTNSPRHF.

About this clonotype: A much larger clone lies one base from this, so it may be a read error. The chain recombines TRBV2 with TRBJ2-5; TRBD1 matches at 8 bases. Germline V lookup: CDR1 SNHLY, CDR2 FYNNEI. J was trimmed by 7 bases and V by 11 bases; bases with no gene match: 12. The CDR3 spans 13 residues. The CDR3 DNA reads TGTGCCTGCTGCGGACAGGGAAAGTCGACCCAGTACTTC. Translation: CACCGQGKSTQYF.

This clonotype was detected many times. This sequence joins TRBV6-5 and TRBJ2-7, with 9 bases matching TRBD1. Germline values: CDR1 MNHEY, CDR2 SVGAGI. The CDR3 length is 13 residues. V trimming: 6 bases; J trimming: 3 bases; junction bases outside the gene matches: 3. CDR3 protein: CASSRDRDYEQYF. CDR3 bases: TGTGCCAGCAGCCGGGACAGGGACTACGAGCAGTACTTC.

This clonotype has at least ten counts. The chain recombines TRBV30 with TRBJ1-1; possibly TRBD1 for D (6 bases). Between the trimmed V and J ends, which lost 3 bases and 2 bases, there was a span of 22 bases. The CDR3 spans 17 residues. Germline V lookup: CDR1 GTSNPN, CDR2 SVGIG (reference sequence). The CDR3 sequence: CAWRRLGGTEENTEAFF. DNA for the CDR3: TGTGCCTGGAGACGCTTAGGGGGGACGGAAGAAAACACTGAAGCTTTCTTT.

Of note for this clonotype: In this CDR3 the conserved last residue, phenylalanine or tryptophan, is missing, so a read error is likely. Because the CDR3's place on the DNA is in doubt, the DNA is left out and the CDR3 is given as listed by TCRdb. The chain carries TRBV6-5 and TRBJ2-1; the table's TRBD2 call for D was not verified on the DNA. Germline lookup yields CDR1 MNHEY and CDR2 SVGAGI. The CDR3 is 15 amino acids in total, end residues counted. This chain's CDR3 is CASSLTSGGWNEQLC.

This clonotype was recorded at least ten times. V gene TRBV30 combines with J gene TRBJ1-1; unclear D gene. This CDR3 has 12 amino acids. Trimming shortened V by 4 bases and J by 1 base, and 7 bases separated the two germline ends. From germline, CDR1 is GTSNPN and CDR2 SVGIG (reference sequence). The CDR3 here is CAWMRQNTEAFF. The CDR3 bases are TGTGCCTGGATGCGACAGAACACTGAAGCTTTCTTT.